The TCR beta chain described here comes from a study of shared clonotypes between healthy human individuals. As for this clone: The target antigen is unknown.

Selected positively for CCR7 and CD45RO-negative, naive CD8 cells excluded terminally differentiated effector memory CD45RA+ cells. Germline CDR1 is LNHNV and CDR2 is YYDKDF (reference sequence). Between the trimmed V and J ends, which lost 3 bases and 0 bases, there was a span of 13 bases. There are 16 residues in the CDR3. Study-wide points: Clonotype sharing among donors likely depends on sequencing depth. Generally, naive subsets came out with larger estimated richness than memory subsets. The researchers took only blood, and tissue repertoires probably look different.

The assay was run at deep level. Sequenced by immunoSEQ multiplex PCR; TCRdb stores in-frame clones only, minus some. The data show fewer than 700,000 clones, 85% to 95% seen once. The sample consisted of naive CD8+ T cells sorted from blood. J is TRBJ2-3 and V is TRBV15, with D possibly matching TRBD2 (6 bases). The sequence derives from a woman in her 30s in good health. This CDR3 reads CATSRAGTPSTDTQYF. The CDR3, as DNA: TGTGCCACCAGCAGGGCCGGGACTCCTAGCACAGATACGCAGTATTTT.